These 7 T cell receptor beta chains came from one sample sequenced in a study of radiation and T cells in renal cell carcinoma. As to time point: blood 4 weeks post-SBRT, at nephrectomy. The treatment was: 15 Gy SBRT to primary tumor, nephrectomy 4 weeks later. TCRdb's table, derived via immunoSEQ multiplex PCR, lists solely in-frame clones and lacks some. In the table there are over 90,000 clones, roughly 82% of which are singletons. The sample here was blood, taken from a patient whose treatment included radiotherapy and nephrectomy. The receptors come from a man aged 55 to 70 with renal cell carcinoma.

The genes are TRBV11-2 and TRBJ2-7, with D perhaps matching TRBD2 (6 bases). The germline V and J ends were trimmed by 0 bases and 0 bases, with 12 bases remaining between them. This CDR3 contains 16 residues. The germline gives CDR1 SGHAT, CDR2 FQNNGV. CDR3 sequence (DNA): TGTGCCAGCAGCTTAGATGGGGCTAGCGCCTCCTACGAGCAGTACTTC. Residues: CASSLDGASASYEQYF.

There are a few counts of this clone. The gene calls are TRBV7-9 and TRBJ2-1; 9 bases fit TRBD2. Germline lookup yields CDR1 SEHNR and CDR2 FQNEAQ (reference sequence). With V trimmed by 3 bases and J by 6 bases, 6 bases remained unmatched. This CDR3 has 15 amino acids. The CDR3 is CASSFGLAKGNEQFF. DNA of the CDR3: TGTGCCAGCAGCTTCGGACTAGCGAAGGGCAATGAGCAGTTCTTC.

The chain has TRBV9 and TRBJ2-2, with 8 positions matching TRBD1. V was pared by 3 bases and J by 5 bases, with 6 bases of the junction left unmatched. In germline, CDR1 is SGDLS, CDR2 YYNGEE. CDR3 size: 15 residues. CDR3 in amino acids: CASSGDRRGTGELFF. The CDR3 nucleotides read TGTGCCAGCAGCGGGGACAGGCGAGGGACCGGGGAGCTGTTTTTT. Filled out from reference TRBV9 and TRBJ2-2, the complete variable domain reads DSGVTQTPKHLITATGQRVTLRCSPRSGDLSVYWYQQSLDQGLQFLIQYYNGEERAKGNILERFSAQQFPDLHSELNLSSLELGDSALYFCASSGDRRGTGELFFGEGSRLTVL.

The V and J genes are TRBV7-8 and TRBJ1-2, with 7 bases aligning to TRBD1. The V and J ends lost 5 bases and 6 bases, in that order; junction bases with no gene match: 18. Germline lookup yields CDR1 SGHVS and CDR2 FQNEAQ. This CDR3 contains 17 residues. The chain's CDR3 is CASSRRQGRNGGHGYTF. In DNA, the CDR3 is TGTGCCAGCAGCCGGAGACAGGGTCGGAATGGAGGGCATGGCTACACCTTC.

This clone was detected many times. The V and J genes are TRBV2 and TRBJ1-5; D call uncertain. Per the germline V gene, CDR1 is SNHLY and CDR2 is FYNNEI. The CDR3 totals 16 residues. The germline V and J ends were trimmed by 5 bases and 0 bases, with 14 bases remaining between them. This chain's CDR3 is CASSPSFTNSNQPQHF. The CDR3 DNA is TGTGCCAGCAGTCCCTCCTTTACCAATAGCAATCAGCCCCAGCATTTT.

The V call is TRBV6-1, the J call TRBJ2-1, with 10 bases identical to TRBD2. The CDR3 consists of 15 residues. J gave up 2 bases and V 6 bases, and 4 bases lay outside the gene matches. The germline V gene encodes CDR1 MNHNS and CDR2 SASEGT. CDR3 protein: CASRATSGAYNEQFF. CDR3 sequence (DNA): TGTGCCAGCAGAGCCACTAGCGGGGCCTACAATGAGCAGTTCTTC.

This sequence joins TRBV7-9 and TRBJ1-4; perhaps TRBD1 as D (5 bases). Germline assignment: CDR1 SEHNR and CDR2 FQNEAQ (reference sequence). V was pared by 3 bases and J by 4 bases, with 9 bases between. CDR3 size: 14 residues. CDR3 in amino acids: CASSFAGRNEKLFF. The CDR3 region has the DNA TGTGCCAGCAGCTTTGCGGGGCGTAATGAAAAACTGTTTTTT.